Listed below are T cell receptor beta chains from one sample, sequenced in a study of T cell responses to AZD1222 COVID-19 vaccine. Here immunoSEQ multiplex PCR was the method, and the copy in TCRdb shows in-frame clones only, minus some. The sample yields 90,000 to 120,000 clones, 90% to 95% seen once. This material consisted of peripheral blood, taken on day 0 of AZD1222 vaccination. These receptors originate from an adult in good health. Each CDR3 is given with its conserved first and last residue. The D gene is left open where the match is weak. Clone size, where shown, is once, few, many, or a class for clones that have expanded.

clone_size,v_call,j_call,d_call,cdr3_nt,cdr3_aa
.,TRBV7-9,TRBJ1-1,.,TGTGCCAGCAGACTACTTGGGACCGGGCGGACTGAAGCTTTCTTT,CASRLLGTGRTEAFF
once,TRBV29-1,TRBJ2-7,.,TGCAGCGTTGTTTCCACGAACCTAGGCGAGCAGTACTTC,CSVVSTNLGEQYF
once,TRBV7-3,TRBJ1-1,.,TGTGCCAGCAGCCCTCTTGGTGCATCTAGGGCTTTCTTT,CASSPLGASRAFF
.,TRBV30,TRBJ1-5,TRBD1,TGTGCCTGGCAGGGACAGAGAAATCAGCCCCAGCATTTT,CAWQGQRNQPQHF
.,TRBV4-2,TRBJ2-3,TRBD2,TGTGCCAGCAGCCAAGATCGGGGGACTAGCGGAACCACAGATACGCAGTATTTT,CASSQDRGTSGTTDTQYF
.,TRBV3-1/TRBV3-2,TRBJ1-2,.,TGTGCCAGCAGCCAAGATCTAAATGGCTACACCTTC,CASSQDLNGYTF
.,TRBV5-5,TRBJ2-7,.,TGTGCCAGCAGCTTTGGGGGACTCCAATACGAGCAGTACTTC,CASSFGGLQYEQYF
once,TRBV6-4,TRBJ1-4,TRBD1,TGTGCCAGCAGCGAAGACAGGGGTAATGAAAAACTGTTTTTT,CASSEDRGNEKLFF
.,TRBV6-5,TRBJ1-6,TRBD1,TGTGCCAGCAGCCACACAGGGGTAAACTCACCCCTCCACTTT,CASSHTGVNSPLHF
.,TRBV14,TRBJ1-3,TRBD1,TGTGCCAGCAGCCCTGCCGGGACAGCGTCTGGAAACACCATATATTTT,CASSPAGTASGNTIYF
.,TRBV11-3,TRBJ1-6,.,TGTGCCAGCAGCTTAGGGGGGTATTCACCCCTCCACTTT,CASSLGGYSPLHF
.,TRBV6-5,TRBJ1-2,.,TGTGCCAGCAACCGCCTGACGGATACTAACTATGGCTACACCTTC,CASNRLTDTNYGYTF
.,TRBV21-1,TRBJ1-6,.,TGTGCCAGCAGCAAAAAAAGGGGGGTGGGGAGGTCACCCCTCCACTTT,CASSKKRGVGRSPLHF
once,TRBV10-2,TRBJ2-1,TRBD2,TGCGCCAGCAGAACAAGCGGGAGCTCCTACAATGAGCAGTTCTTC,CASRTSGSSYNEQFF
.,TRBV5-6,TRBJ1-3,TRBD1,TGTGCCAGCAGCACGACAGGGCCAGGAAACACCATATATTTT,CASSTTGPGNTIYF
.,TRBV29-1,TRBJ2-7,TRBD2,TGCAGCGTTGTGGGAGGGGTCAGGAGGGAGCAGTACTTC,CSVVGGVRREQYF
.,TRBV6-4,TRBJ1-2,.,TGTGCCAGCAGTGCCCCTTTCCCCTCGAAGGATGGCTACACCTTC,CASSAPFPSKDGYTF
.,TRBV7-2,TRBJ1-1,.,TGTGCCAGCAGCCCCTATGGGGGTGAAGCTTTCTTT,CASSPYGGEAFF
.,TRBV7-8,TRBJ2-7,TRBD2,TGTGCCAGCAGCTCTCTCCCAAGTTTGGCGGGAGTTTTCGACGAGCAGTACTTC,CASSSLPSLAGVFDEQYF
.,TRBV28,TRBJ2-1,TRBD2,TGTGCCAGCAGTTCATACGGGACTAGCGGAAACAATGAGCAGTTCTTC,CASSSYGTSGNNEQFF
.,TRBV19,TRBJ2-4,.,TGTGCCAGTAGTGCGGACAGTAAAAACATTCAGTACTTC,CASSADSKNIQYF
.,TRBV6-6,TRBJ2-1,TRBD2,TGTGCCAGCAGTTACCGGACTAGCGGGAGAAACAATGAGCAGTTCTTC,CASSYRTSGRNNEQFF
many,TRBV5-4,TRBJ1-2,TRBD1,TGTGCCAGCAGCGGCGGGGACAGCCTTTACACCTTC,CASSGGDSLYTF
.,TRBV11-3,TRBJ2-6,.,TGTGCCAGCAGCGCCAGCCCTGGGGCCAACGTCCTGACTTTC,CASSASPGANVLTF
.,TRBV6-6,TRBJ1-1,.,TGTGCCAGCAGTTTCACTATACAGGGAGGAACTGAAGCTTTCTTT,CASSFTIQGGTEAFF
.,TRBV6-5,TRBJ1-1,TRBD1,TGTGCCAGCAGTTACGACAGGGATAACACTGAAGCTTTCTTT,CASSYDRDNTEAFF
.,TRBV21-1,TRBJ2-2,.,TGTGCCAGCAGCTCTCTGGGGCCGGTGATGGCCGGGGAGCTGTTTTTT,CASSSLGPVMAGELFF
.,TRBV19,TRBJ1-5,TRBD1,TGTGCCAGTAGTGACAGGGGGCGCAATCAGCCCCAGCATTTT,CASSDRGRNQPQHF
.,TRBV18,TRBJ2-2,.,TGTGCCAGCTCACCACGAGGTATCAGGGGAGGCACCGGGGAGCTGTTTTTT,CASSPRGIRGGTGELFF
.,TRBV19,TRBJ1-1,.,TGTGCCACCACGTTGGGACCCCAGGGGCCTGAAGCTTTCTTT,CATTLGPQGPEAFF
.,TRBV4-3,TRBJ1-4,.,TGCGCCAGCAGCCAAGGGACACTCATTAATGAAAAACTGTTTTTT,CASSQGTLINEKLFF
.,TRBV7-2,TRBJ1-6,.,TGTGCCAGCAGCTATGATGGGATAACCCCTTCCCCCCTCCACTTT,CASSYDGITPSPLHF
.,TRBV2,TRBJ1-2,.,TGTGCCAGCAGAGAAGGGCCGGGGGCCTACTATGGCTACACCTTC,CASREGPGAYYGYTF
.,TRBV4-1,TRBJ1-2,.,TGCGCCAGCAGCCAAGATCAGGAGGCAGGGGAGGACTATGGCTACACCTTC,CASSQDQEAGEDYGYTF
.,TRBV12-5,TRBJ2-1,.,TGTGCTAGTGGCCTTAGTTGGAGGCAGTTCTTC,CASGLSWRQFF
.,TRBV6-6,TRBJ1-2,.,TGTGCCAGCAGTCCCGACAGGACGAGAAACTATGGCTACACCTTC,CASSPDRTRNYGYTF
.,TRBV6-2/TRBV6-3,TRBJ1-2,.,TGTGCCAGCAGTGGACTGCTAACAGAGGGCTACACCTTC,CASSGLLTEGYTF
once,TRBV19,TRBJ2-7,TRBD1,TGTGCCAGTAGTCTCCGGGACAGTAGGGCCTACGAGCAGTACTTC,CASSLRDSRAYEQYF
.,TRBV15,TRBJ1-5,TRBD1,TGTGCCACCAGCATGCCGGACCACAGGGGGCGCGGTAATCAGCCCCAGCATTTT,CATSMPDHRGRGNQPQHF
.,TRBV4-1,TRBJ2-7,.,TGCGCCAGCAGCCAAGGAGGGGACGAGCAGTACTTC,CASSQGGDEQYF